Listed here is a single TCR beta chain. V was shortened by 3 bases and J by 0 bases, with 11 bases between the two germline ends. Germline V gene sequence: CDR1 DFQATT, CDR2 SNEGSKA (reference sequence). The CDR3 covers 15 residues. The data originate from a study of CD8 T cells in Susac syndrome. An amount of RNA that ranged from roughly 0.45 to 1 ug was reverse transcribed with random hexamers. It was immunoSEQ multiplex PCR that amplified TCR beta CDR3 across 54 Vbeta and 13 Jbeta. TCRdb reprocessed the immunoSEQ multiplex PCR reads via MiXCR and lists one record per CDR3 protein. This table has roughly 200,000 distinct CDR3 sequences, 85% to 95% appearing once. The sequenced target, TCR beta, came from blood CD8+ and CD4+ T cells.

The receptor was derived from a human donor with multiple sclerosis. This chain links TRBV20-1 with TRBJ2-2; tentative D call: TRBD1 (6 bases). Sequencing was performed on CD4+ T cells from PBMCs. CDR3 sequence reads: CSASPTGPNTGELFF. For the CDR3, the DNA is TGCAGTGCTAGCCCGACAGGACCGAACACCGGGGAGCTGTTTTTT.